This T cell receptor (beta chain) appears in the sequencing data of a study of cytomegalovirus exposure and HLA in healthy donors. PCR amplification relied on 60 Vbeta primers (plus 13 Jbeta primers). Using immunoSEQ multiplex PCR, the repertoire was profiled, and TCRdb retains in-frame clones only, with some absent. The sample shows roughly 72,000 clones, roughly three quarters of them seen only once. The germline V and J ends were trimmed by 2 bases and 5 bases, with 12 bases remaining between them. The length of the CDR3 is 15 residues. Germline loops: CDR1 MNHEY, CDR2 SVGAGI. The source of this sequence is a woman aged 40 to 50 in good health and CMV-seropositive. The sequenced material came from PBMCs. This chain joins TRBV6-5 and TRBJ1-4; D not resolved. The CDR3 nucleotides are TGTGCCAGCAGTTACGTCCGAAAGCAAAATGAAAAACTGTTTTTT. Translated: CASSYVRKQNEKLFF.